The text below deals with one T cell receptor (beta chain). Its antigen is currently not known. Base qualities were left out, and no much larger clone turns up one base away. The sample is drawn from a study of EBV T-cell therapy then PD-1 blockade in nasopharyngeal carcinoma (dated by TCRdb to about 2021). The Qiagen DNeasy Kit was used to extract genomic DNA from the sorted cells. The immunoSEQ platform was used for deep sequencing of the TCR beta chain. In the source study's methods: Repertoire data analysis was performed with the immunoSEQ Analyzer software. TCRdb re-hosts the immuneACCESS table, in-frame sequences only. Its copies lack some clones; in the studies checked, an unresolved V gene accounts for under half of them, and the cause for the rest is not known. That table is the source of V, J and clone size, and D and trimming were worked out from the DNA. Counted in this sample were 19,000 or so clones; approximately 80% of them appeared once. Less than 30% of the sample is in the top ten clones.

The treatment or condition label corresponds to: AdE1-LMPpoly-expanded autologous EBV-specific T-cell therapy followed by anti-PD-1 nivolumab. The specimen was CD8+ T cells from blood, collected at day 0 from a patient whose treatment included autologous EBV-specific T cells and nivolumab. The clonotype comes from a man in his forties or fifties with nasopharyngeal carcinoma.

The DNA sequence follows: TGTGCCAGCAGCCCCTGGGACAGGGGGAACACTGAAGCTTTCTTT. The translation is CASSPWDRGNTEAFF. Recombination connected TRBV5-4 to TRBJ1-1, and TRBD1 aligns with 10 junction nucleotides. The CDR3 runs 15 residues from the cysteine to the phenylalanine. Just the 45-base CDR3 DNA is kept, in frame starting at base 1. CDR1 and CDR2 are read off the germline V gene (reference sequence) as SGHNT and YYREEE. The V end gives up 4 bases and the J end 1 base, leaving 4 bases in the junction not matched to a gene. The reference TRBV5-4 and TRBJ1-1 proteins fill in what lies around the CDR3, so the full variable domain reads ETGVTQSPTHLIKTRGQQVTLRCSSQSGHNTVSWYQQALGQGPQFIFQYYREEENGRGNFPPRFSGLQFPNYSSELNVNALELDDSALYLCASSPWDRGNTEAFFGQGTRLTVV.